Shown below are 27 T cell receptor beta chains from a single sample sequenced in a study of lymphopenia after photon versus proton radiotherapy. Assay used: immunoSEQ multiplex PCR; TCRdb lists only in-frame clones, some missing. The sample carries 150,000 to 200,000 clones, 88% recorded once. The sample here was peripheral blood, taken from a patient treated with photon-based radiotherapy. These receptors were collected from a man aged 45-65 years with gastric cancer.

V and J are TRBV28 and TRBJ2-5; possibly TRBD1 or TRBD2 for D (5 bases each). Trimming took 6 bases from V and 1 from J, leaving 15 bases between them. The CDR3 is 15 residues long. Germline V gene data show CDR1 as MDHEN and CDR2 as SYDVKM. The CDR3 nucleotides read TGTGCCAGCAGCCCCGCGGGCAGGGTCCAAGAGACCCAGTACTTC. Protein product: CASSPAGRVQETQYF.

The genes are TRBV5-1 and TRBJ1-1, with TRBD1 matching 12 bases. V dropped 2 bases and J dropped 4; count of bases not matched to a gene: 6. Germline CDR1 reads SGHRS; CDR2 reads YFSETQ. CDR3 length: 16 residues. DNA of the CDR3: TGCGCCAGCAGCTTCGGGACAGGGGGCCCCGGCACTGAAGCTTTCTTT. The encoded protein is CASSFGTGGPGTEAFF.

The chain links TRBV10-3 to TRBJ2-1; TRBD2 aligns across 7 bases. Germline V gives CDR1 ENHRY, CDR2 SYGVKD. The CDR3 extends over 15 amino acids. V trimming: 6 bases; J trimming: 6 bases; junction bases outside the gene matches: 11. The DNA of the CDR3 is TGTGCCATCAGGGCTGAGACTAGCCTCGTCAATGAGCAGTTCTTC. The encoded protein is CAIRAETSLVNEQFF.

This chain uses TRBV9 with TRBJ2-5; 10 bases line up with TRBD2. CDR3 size: 15 residues. J was trimmed by 0 bases and V by 9 bases; bases with no gene match: 8. Per the germline V gene, CDR1 is SGDLS and CDR2 is YYNGEE. CDR3 coding DNA: TGTGCCACCTCAACCGGGACTAGCGACCAAGAGACCCAGTACTTC. Protein sequence: CATSTGTSDQETQYF.

The V gene is TRBV30, the J gene TRBJ2-3; tentatively, D is TRBD2 (7 bases). V dropped 2 bases and J dropped 4 bases, with 10 bases sitting between them. Germline CDR1 is GTSNPN and CDR2 is SVGIG (reference sequence). CDR3 length: 13 amino acids. CDR3 residues: CAWSSGGADTQYF. CDR3 in DNA: TGTGCCTGGAGTTCGGGGGGCGCAGATACGCAGTATTTT.

The V call is TRBV4-1, the J call TRBJ2-7; 7 bases are a match to TRBD2. J was trimmed by 4 bases and V by 1 base; bases with no gene match: 7. Germline CDR1 MGHRA, CDR2 YSYEKL. The CDR3 totals 15 residues. As DNA, the CDR3 is TGCGCCAGCAGCCAAGTTGGGCGGGAGCGGTACGAGCAGTACTTC. This codes for CASSQVGRERYEQYF.

The V call is TRBV29-1, the J call TRBJ2-1; 7 bases fit TRBD2. Germline V CDR1 and CDR2: SQVTM, ANQGSEA. The CDR3 extends over 13 amino acids. With V trimmed by 7 bases and J by 5 bases, 8 bases remained unmatched. CDR3 protein: CSAGFSGNNEQFF. The CDR3 nucleotides are TGCAGCGCTGGTTTCAGCGGGAACAATGAGCAGTTCTTC.

The rearrangement uses TRBV25-1 and TRBJ2-1; no clear D gene. With 5 bases removed from V and 0 bases from J, the gap between germline ends came to 11 bases. This CDR3 is 15 amino acids long. Germline V gene sequence: CDR1 MGHDK, CDR2 SYGVNS. The DNA for the CDR3 is TGTGCCAGCAGTCCCGACTTGAGCTCCTACAATGAGCAGTTCTTC. Residues: CASSPDLSSYNEQFF.

The V and J genes are TRBV7-2 and TRBJ1-3, with D unresolved. This CDR3 has 15 residues. Between the trimmed V and J ends, which lost 1 base and 2 bases, there was a span of 9 bases. The germline CDR1 and CDR2 sequences are SGHTA and FQGNSA. This CDR3 is CASSLDPGTGNTIYF. The CDR3 bases are TGTGCCAGCAGCTTAGATCCAGGAACTGGAAACACCATATATTTT.

This sequence joins TRBV30 and TRBJ2-1, with D unresolved. V was clipped by 3 bases and J by 8 bases, with 8 bases between them. The CDR3 covers 11 residues. Germline CDR1 is GTSNPN and CDR2 is SVGIG (reference sequence). The CDR3 sequence: CAWSEVDEQFF. The CDR3 DNA reads as TGTGCCTGGAGCGAGGTTGATGAGCAGTTCTTC.

V usage is TRBV5-1 and J usage is TRBJ2-5; 7 bases align to TRBD2. J lost 5 bases, V lost 3 bases, and 10 bases had no gene match. Germline V lookup: CDR1 SGHRS, CDR2 YFSETQ. The CDR3 length is 15 residues. As DNA, the CDR3 is TGCGCCAGCAGCTCGGAGGGGAGGGCCATGGAGACCCAGTACTTC. Protein sequence: CASSSEGRAMETQYF.

V gene TRBV5-1 combines with J gene TRBJ2-2; 7 bases match TRBD2. The CDR3 covers 15 residues. Germline values: CDR1 SGHRS, CDR2 YFSETQ. The ends lost 5 bases at V and 3 bases at J; junction bases unmatched: 7. CDR3 in DNA: TGCGCCAGCAGACTCATCCTAGCGGACACCGGGGAGCTGTTTTTT. The encoded protein is CASRLILADTGELFF.

This rearrangement joins TRBV2 to TRBJ2-3; tentatively, D is TRBD2 (5 bases). CDR1 and CDR2 from the germline V gene are SNHLY and FYNNEI. V was clipped by 2 bases and J by 0 bases, with 9 bases between them. The CDR3 runs to 15 residues. DNA of the CDR3: TGTGCCAGCAGTGAACGGGGATCTAGCACAGATACGCAGTATTTT. Protein product: CASSERGSSTDTQYF. Filled out from reference TRBV2 and TRBJ2-3, the complete variable domain reads EPEVTQTPSHQVTQMGQEVILRCVPISNHLYFYWYRQILGQKVEFLVSFYNNEISEKSEIFDDQFSVERPDGSNFTLKIRSTKLEDSAMYFCASSERGSSTDTQYFGPGTRLTVL.

The rearrangement links TRBV7-8 to TRBJ1-1; D is perhaps TRBD1 (5 bases). Deletions cut 5 bases from V and 10 bases from J, with 17 bases between. Looked up from germline, CDR1 is SGHVS and CDR2 is FQNEAQ. This CDR3 is 13 amino acids long. CDR3 amino acids: CASSPAGRLGAFF. CDR3 in DNA: TGTGCCAGCAGCCCCGCGGGACGCCTGGGAGCTTTCTTT.

This chain uses TRBV29-1 with TRBJ2-3, with D unresolved. The CDR3 is made up of 16 amino acids. From germline, CDR1 is SQVTM and CDR2 ANQGSEA. V dropped 5 bases and J dropped 0 bases, with 18 bases sitting between them. As DNA, the CDR3 is TGCAGCGTTTTGGGGTCGGGCCAGACTAGCACAGATACGCAGTATTTT. Translated: CSVLGSGQTSTDTQYF.

This chain uses TRBV2 with TRBJ2-4; D is possibly TRBD2 (6 bases). CDR3 length: 16 residues. Trimming cost V 0 bases and J 7 bases, with 16 bases left between them. CDR1 SNHLY and CDR2 FYNNEI come from the germline V gene. The CDR3: CASSEARGGAGNIQYF. CDR3 DNA sequence: TGTGCCAGCAGTGAAGCGCGGGGCGGGGCGGGGAACATTCAGTACTTC.

The gene calls are TRBV7-3 and TRBJ2-2; 15 bases match TRBD2. Germline V gives CDR1 SGHTA, CDR2 FQGTGA. The CDR3 is made up of 19 amino acids. Trimming took 5 bases from V and 5 from J; bases not matched to a gene: 12. Written as DNA, the CDR3 is TGTGCCAGCAGCCCGCACGGACTAGCGGGAGGGCCCTCAACCGGGGAGCTGTTTTTT. It yields the protein CASSPHGLAGGPSTGELFF.

The chain carries TRBV11-2 and TRBJ2-3; 14 bases map to TRBD2. The CDR3 totals 18 residues. V shed 5 bases and J 1 base; nucleotides not matched to a gene: 8. Per germline, CDR1 SGHAT and CDR2 FQNNGV. In nucleotides, the CDR3 is TGTGCCAGCAGCCCGGGGACTAGCGGGAGTTTAGGCACAGATACGCAGTATTTT. It yields the protein CASSPGTSGSLGTDTQYF.

The rearrangement links TRBV11-2 to TRBJ2-5; perhaps D is TRBD1 or TRBD2 (6 bases each). There are 15 residues in the CDR3. Trimming took off 5 bases at V and 4 bases at J, with 17 bases between the two ends. Germline loops: CDR1 SGHAT, CDR2 FQNNGV. The CDR3 region has the DNA TGTGCCAGCAGCCCGGGGGTTCAGGGGCTAGAGACCCAGTACTTC. This translates into CASSPGVQGLETQYF.

The chain employs TRBV19 and TRBJ2-4, with TRBD1 as a possible D gene (6 bases). The CDR3 contains 14 residues. The germline V gene has CDR1 LNHDA and CDR2 SQIVND (reference sequence). V lost 1 base to trimming and J lost 4 bases, with 8 bases between them. For the CDR3, the DNA is TGTGCCAGTAGTATAGGACAGGATAAAAACATTCAGTACTTC. Its protein product is CASSIGQDKNIQYF.

The V gene is TRBV30, the J gene TRBJ2-2; D is unresolved. Per the germline V gene, CDR1 is GTSNPN and CDR2 is SVGIG (reference sequence). Between the trimmed V and J ends, which lost 2 bases and 2 bases, there was a span of 3 bases. The length of the CDR3 is 12 residues. DNA of the CDR3: TGTGCCTGGAGTCTAAACACCGGGGAGCTGTTTTTT. Translated, it gives CAWSLNTGELFF.

The chain recombines TRBV14 with TRBJ1-3; 7 nucleotides align to TRBD1. The ends lost 5 bases at V and 4 bases at J; junction bases unmatched: 5. Germline CDR1 SGHDN, CDR2 FVKESK. This CDR3 is 14 amino acids long. CDR3 sequence: CASSSGQLGNTIYF. For the CDR3, the DNA is TGTGCCAGCAGCTCGGGACAGCTAGGAAACACCATATATTTT.

The count of this clone is one. V is TRBV29-1 and J is TRBJ2-5; possible D gene TRBD1, 5 bases. Germline values: CDR1 SQVTM, CDR2 ANQGSEA. The CDR3 length is 12 residues. The V end lost 3 bases, the J end lost 5 bases, and 10 bases lay between the germline ends. CDR3 sequence reads: CSVDREGETQYF. CDR3 bases: TGCAGCGTTGACAGGGAAGGGGAGACCCAGTACTTC.

This clone was observed a single time. This sequence joins TRBV28 and TRBJ2-3, with 8 nucleotides matching TRBD2. The trim removed 6 bases at V and 0 bases at J, leaving 23 bases unmatched. The CDR3 loop spans 21 amino acids. Germline CDR1 is MDHEN and CDR2 is SYDVKM. The CDR3 loop is CASSRPPLRVAGSASTDTQYF. The CDR3 nucleotides are TGTGCCAGCAGCCGCCCTCCCTTGAGGGTAGCGGGATCTGCTAGCACAGATACGCAGTATTTT. The whole variable domain, filled in from reference TRBV28 and TRBJ2-3, reads DVKVTQSSRYLVKRTGEKVFLECVQDMDHENMFWYRQDPGLGLRLIYFSYDVKMKEKGDIPEGYSVSREKKERFSLILESASTNQTSMYLCASSRPPLRVAGSASTDTQYFGPGTRLTVL.

This rearrangement joins TRBV29-1 to TRBJ1-2, with 7 nucleotides matching TRBD1. V shed 7 bases, J shed 12 bases, and the junction held 8 bases outside the gene matches. Germline CDR1 reads SQVTM; CDR2 reads ANQGSEA. The CDR3 loop spans 10 amino acids. CDR3 residues: CSGGDSLNTF. The DNA for the CDR3 is TGCAGCGGTGGGGACAGCCTCAACACCTTC.

This clone has a single count. The chain recombines TRBV7-3 with TRBJ2-2; D gene ambiguous. The CDR3 runs 16 residues. Trimming removed 3 bases from V and 2 bases from J, with 13 bases in between. CDR1 is SGHTA, CDR2 FQGTGA, per germline. In DNA, the CDR3 is TGTGCCAGCAGCTTGGTTCCTAGTGGCAACACCGGGGAGCTGTTTTTT. Its translation is CASSLVPSGNTGELFF.

J is TRBJ1-4 and V is TRBV7-9, with a weak D call TRBD1 (6 bases). CDR1 and CDR2 (germline): SEHNR, FQNEAQ (reference sequence). V was shortened by 4 bases and J by 0 bases, with 9 bases between the two germline ends. The CDR3 is 15 amino acids. The CDR3 protein is CASSSRTATNEKLFF. The CDR3 bases are TGTGCCAGCAGCTCCCGGACAGCAACTAATGAAAAACTGTTTTTT.